Listed here are 25 T cell receptor beta chains from one sample, sequenced in a study of blood T cell repertoires in COVID-19. Sequencing was performed with immunoSEQ multiplex PCR; in TCRdb, only in-frame clones are kept and a portion is missing. The table has 150,000 to 200,000 clones, approximately 80% seen once; the top ten hold roughly 9.1%. Sequencing was carried out using peripheral blood. The receptors were gathered from an elderly woman with active or convalescent COVID-19.

The J gene is TRBJ1-4, the V gene TRBV19; TRBD1 matches at 8 bases. The junction had 17 bases not matched to a gene; V was cut back by 8 bases and J by 0 bases. Germline loops: CDR1 LNHDA, CDR2 SQIVND (reference sequence). This CDR3 is 19 amino acids long. In DNA form, the CDR3 reads TGTGCCAGTGGACCCGGGACAGGACGGATGAGGGCAACTAATGAAAAACTGTTTTTT. It yields the protein CASGPGTGRMRATNEKLFF.

The V and J genes are TRBV9 and TRBJ1-3, with a tentative D call TRBD1 (5 bases). Germline V gives CDR1 SGDLS, CDR2 YYNGEE. CDR3 size: 14 residues. V was pared by 3 bases and J by 7 bases, with 14 bases between. The DNA of the CDR3 is TGTGCCAGCAGCGGGACGGGGGAACTCAACACCATATATTTT. It translates to CASSGTGELNTIYF. Combining the CDR3 with reference TRBV9 and TRBJ1-3 gives the whole variable domain DSGVTQTPKHLITATGQRVTLRCSPRSGDLSVYWYQQSLDQGLQFLIQYYNGEERAKGNILERFSAQQFPDLHSELNLSSLELGDSALYFCASSGTGELNTIYFGEGSWLTVV.

This rearrangement joins TRBV24-1 to TRBJ2-2; D gene uncertain. The V gene's germline CDR1 is KGHDR and CDR2 SFDVKD. Deletions cut 4 bases from V and 6 bases from J, with 20 bases between. The CDR3 spans 17 residues. Here the CDR3 reads CATSEKTNHPKSGELFF. In DNA, the CDR3 is TGTGCCACCAGTGAAAAGACAAACCACCCCAAGTCCGGGGAGCTGTTTTTT.

V is TRBV30 and J is TRBJ1-2, with D possibly being TRBD1 (5 bases). From germline, CDR1 is GTSNPN and CDR2 SVGIG (reference sequence). V lost 1 base and J lost 8, with 17 bases in between. CDR3 size: 14 residues. In DNA form, the CDR3 reads TGTGCCTGGAGTGCACAATTGCAGGGAGGGGGCTACACCTTC. Protein: CAWSAQLQGGGYTF.

The V gene is TRBV30, the J gene TRBJ1-6; D is possibly TRBD1 (6 bases). The V gene lost 3 bases and the J gene lost 7 bases, with 10 bases spanning the gap. The CDR3 covers 13 residues. Germline V CDR1 and CDR2: GTSNPN, SVGIG (reference sequence). CDR3 sequence: CAWRDSGNSPLHF. Written as DNA, the CDR3 is TGTGCCTGGAGGGACAGCGGAAATTCACCCCTCCACTTT.

The chain couples TRBV18 to TRBJ2-3, with D perhaps TRBD2 (6 bases). Trimming cost V 0 bases and J 0 bases, with 10 bases left between them. CDR1 is KGHSH, CDR2 LQKENI, per germline. CDR3 length equals 16 residues. This chain's CDR3 is CASSPPVGSSTDTQYF. The CDR3 bases are TGTGCCAGCTCACCACCAGTCGGGAGTAGCACAGATACGCAGTATTTT.

This clone was seen a few times. This chain joins TRBV21-1 and TRBJ2-7; the D call TRBD1 from the table was never checked on the DNA. TRBV21-1 is marked as a pseudogene. This CDR3 comprises 15 residues. CDR3 residues: CASTGESESSWEQYF. For the CDR3, the DNA is TGTGCCAGCACAGGGGAGAGCGAGAGTTCTTGGGAGCAGTACTTC.

In this sample, this clone turned up a few times. The chain uses TRBV6-2 or TRBV6-3 and TRBJ1-1, with no clear D. V was shortened by 2 bases and J by 1 base, with 8 bases between the two germline ends. The CDR3 has 14 residues. Germline CDR1 and CDR2: MNHEY and SVGEGT. CDR3: CASSYVQSNTEAFF. CDR3 DNA: TGTGCCAGCAGTTACGTACAGTCGAACACTGAAGCTTTCTTT.

The gene calls are TRBV9 and TRBJ2-2; 8 bases fit TRBD1. Germline CDR1 reads SGDLS; CDR2 reads YYNGEE. This CDR3 region has 17 residues. The J segment lost 2 bases and the V segment lost 3 bases, leaving 9 bases of the junction unmatched. As DNA, the CDR3 is TGTGCCAGCAGCGCGGACCAGGGGGCGAGAAACACCGGGGAGCTGTTTTTT. Translated: CASSADQGARNTGELFF.

V and J are TRBV11-3 and TRBJ2-5, with 9 bases that match TRBD1. The CDR3 has 15 amino acids. The V gene end was trimmed by 4 bases and the J gene end by 0 bases; junction bases not matched to a gene: 3. CDR1 is SGHNT and CDR2 is YENEEA in the germline V gene. CDR3 in DNA: TGTGCCAGCAGCTCCTGGGACAGGGACCAAGAGACCCAGTACTTC. Amino acids: CASSSWDRDQETQYF.

The V and J genes are TRBV12-5 and TRBJ1-5, with 7 bases fitting TRBD1. Losses at the gene ends were 1 base for V and 12 bases for J; bases not matched to a gene: 6. Germline V gene sequence: CDR1 LGHNT, CDR2 FRNRAP. This CDR3 comprises 13 residues. The CDR3 bases are TGTGCTAGTGGTTTGGAATCGGGACAGAACCAGCATTTT. It codes for CASGLESGQNQHF.

The gene calls are TRBV7-2 and TRBJ1-6; D not resolved. V lost 5 bases to trimming and J lost 10 bases, with 15 bases between them. Germline V lookup: CDR1 SGHTA, CDR2 FQGNSA. The CDR3 has 14 residues. The CDR3 DNA reads as TGTGCCAGCAGCCCACTCTTTACGGGATCACCCCTCCACTTT. Translating it yields CASSPLFTGSPLHF.

This sequence joins TRBV3-1 (or the pseudogene TRBV3-2) and TRBJ1-1; perhaps TRBD1 as D (6 bases). CDR1 LGHDT and CDR2 YNNKEL come from the germline V gene (reference sequence). The CDR3 length is 12 residues. V dropped 7 bases and J dropped 4 bases, with 10 bases sitting between them. CDR3 amino acids: CASTTGTTEAFF. The DNA of the CDR3 is TGTGCCAGCACTACAGGGACCACTGAAGCTTTCTTT.

The rearrangement uses TRBV5-1 and TRBJ1-2, with TRBD1 identical over 7 bases. The CDR3 runs 14 residues. Germline CDR1 reads SGHRS; CDR2 reads YFSETQ. J was trimmed by 4 bases and V by 0 bases; bases with no gene match: 3. CDR3 sequence: CASSLGGQLYGYTF. As DNA, the CDR3 is TGCGCCAGCAGCTTGGGGGGACAGCTCTATGGCTACACCTTC.

This chain joins TRBV6-5 and TRBJ1-1, with 9 positions matching TRBD1. The CDR3 runs to 14 residues. V was pared by 3 bases and J by 5 bases, with 4 bases of the junction left unmatched. CDR1 is MNHEY, CDR2 SVGAGI, per germline. The CDR3 DNA sequence: TGTGCCAGCAGTTATCGACAGGGGGTTACTGAAGCTTTCTTT. Translating it yields CASSYRQGVTEAFF.

The chain employs TRBV9 and TRBJ1-1; TRBD1 might be the D (6 bases). There are 13 residues in the CDR3. The ends were cut back, 3 bases at V and 1 base at J, with 7 bases in the middle. Germline V gene lookup returns CDR1 SGDLS and CDR2 YYNGEE. CDR3 DNA: TGTGCCAGCAGCGCCAGGGGGAACACTGAAGCTTTCTTT. Translating it yields CASSARGNTEAFF.

CDR3 coding DNA: TGTGCCAGCAGTTACAACGGACAGGGGGCGCGGTGGGAGCTGTTTTTT. Translated, it gives CASSYNGQGARWELFF. The J gene is TRBJ2-2, the V gene TRBV6-5; 11 bases line up with TRBD1. CDR1 is MNHEY, CDR2 SVGAGI, per germline. There are 16 residues in the CDR3. Trimming at V came to 2 bases and at J to 9 bases, leaving 8 bases not matched to a gene.

This chain's CDR3 is CASSQGGGYYNEQFF. DNA of the CDR3: TGTGCCAGCAGCCAAGGAGGGGGCTACTACAATGAGCAGTTCTTC. The rearrangement links TRBV3-1 (or the pseudogene TRBV3-2) to TRBJ2-1, with 7 bases identical to TRBD1. J gave up 3 bases and V 1 base, and 3 bases lay outside the gene matches. The CDR3 has 15 amino acids. Germline values: CDR1 LGHDT, CDR2 YNNKEL (reference sequence).

This clone has more than one count but fewer than ten. The chain is built from TRBV5-1 and TRBJ1-2, with D possibly being TRBD1 (6 bases). The V gene's germline CDR1 is SGHRS and CDR2 YFSETQ. The CDR3 sequence is 14 residues long. Trimming stripped 0 bases from V and 5 bases from J, with 11 bases between. In nucleotides, the CDR3 is TGCGCCAGCAGCTTGGGACAGGTTCAGTATGGCTACACCTTC. Encoded protein: CASSLGQVQYGYTF. The whole variable domain, filled in from reference TRBV5-1 and TRBJ1-2, reads KAGVTQTPRYLIKTRGQQVTLSCSPISGHRSVSWYQQTPGQGLQFLFEYFSETQRNKGNFPGRFSGRQFSNSRSEMNVSTLELGDSALYLCASSLGQVQYGYTFGSGTRLTVV.

This clone was observed a handful of times. The rearrangement uses TRBV12-3 or TRBV12-4 and TRBJ1-1; a possible D gene is TRBD1 (5 bases). Trimming took off 5 bases at V and 1 base at J, with 8 bases between the two ends. The CDR3 sequence is 13 residues long. CDR3 bases: TGTGCCAGCAGTAGGACACCGAACACTGAAGCTTTCTTT. It encodes CASSRTPNTEAFF.

The chain links TRBV18 to TRBJ2-7; possible D gene TRBD1, 6 bases. Looked up from germline, CDR1 is KGHSH and CDR2 is LQKENI. V gave up 2 bases and J gave up 0 bases, with 11 bases separating them. The length of the CDR3 is 15 residues. The DNA for the CDR3 is TGTGCCAGCTCACCAAAGCAGGGGAGCTCCTACGAGCAGTACTTC. Protein: CASSPKQGSSYEQYF.

As regards this clone: The same CDR3 can be traced to other DNA sequences in this sample. The chain couples TRBV9 to TRBJ2-7; possibly TRBD1 for D (6 bases). The CDR3 covers 14 residues. The germline CDR1 and CDR2 sequences are SGDLS and YYNGEE. V dropped 3 bases and J dropped 2 bases, with 12 bases sitting between them. The CDR3 protein is CASSATGTTYEQYF. The CDR3 nucleotides are TGTGCCAGCAGCGCCACCGGGACAACCTACGAGCAGTACTTC.

This rearrangement joins TRBV5-1 to TRBJ1-5; D possibly corresponds to TRBD1 (6 bases). This CDR3 has 15 amino acids. Germline CDR1 SGHRS, CDR2 YFSETQ. V was shortened by 0 bases and J by 4 bases, with 11 bases between the two germline ends. CDR3: CASSLEGQLNQPQHF. Here the CDR3 DNA reads TGCGCCAGCAGCTTGGAAGGACAGCTTAATCAGCCCCAGCATTTT.

The V and J genes are TRBV5-1 and TRBJ1-6; D perhaps matches TRBD1 (6 bases). This CDR3 is 15 amino acids long. CDR1 and CDR2 (germline): SGHRS, YFSETQ. The germline V and J ends were trimmed by 0 bases and 10 bases, with 14 bases remaining between them. The CDR3 is CASSLEQGLQSPLHF. CDR3 sequence (DNA): TGCGCCAGCAGCTTGGAACAGGGTTTACAATCACCCCTCCACTTT.

The V call is TRBV5-4, the J call TRBJ2-1; weak D call: TRBD2 (5 bases). V was trimmed by 5 bases and J by 10 bases, leaving 13 bases between them. The germline V gene encodes CDR1 SGHNT and CDR2 YYREEE (reference sequence). The CDR3 sequence is 12 residues long. The DNA of the CDR3 is TGTGCCAGCAGGGAGGTTTTGGGCGAGCAGTTCTTC. It yields the protein CASREVLGEQFF.